This TCR beta chain was sequenced for a study of T cells in Graves' hyperthyroidism and ophthalmopathy. Template material for amplifying TCR beta CDR3 regions consisted of RNA transcripts. Initially, a first-round RT-PCR of the TCR CDR3 employed the HTBI primer set. MiXCR was run by TCRdb on the multiplex PCR reads, yielding one entry per CDR3 protein. This table has about 600,000 distinct CDR3 sequences, 16% appearing once. V lost 5 bases and J lost 8; bases outside the gene matches: 26. The CDR3 totals 19 residues. CDR1 is MDHEN, CDR2 SYDVKM, per germline. Each ophthalmopathy patient scored at least 3 on the Clinical Activity Score and at least 4 on NOSPECS grade, with duration under 3 months. Patients were excluded for uncontrolled infection, other autoimmune disease, pregnancy or lactation.

The clonotype was recovered from a woman in her thirties or forties with Graves' ophthalmopathy. The J gene is TRBJ1-2, the V gene TRBV28, with 7 bases that match TRBD1. The sample comprised blood. CDR3 region: CASSPRDSLITNSMGGYTF. The CDR3 nucleotides are TGTGCCAGCAGTCCAAGGGACAGCTTGATCACTAATTCGATGGGGGGCTACACCTTC.